This T cell receptor (beta chain) appears in the sequencing data of a study of T cells after yellow fever vaccination. Many counts were recorded for this clonotype. TCRdb re-called the 5' RACE reads through MiXCR, storing one row per CDR3 protein. The data hold about 350,000 distinct CDR3 sequences, with roughly 4% observed a single time. The CDR3 has 13 residues. The V end lost 4 bases, the J end lost 5 bases, and 12 bases lay between the germline ends. Germline V gives CDR1 SGHTS, CDR2 YDEGEE. The receptor's source is a young man who received the YFV17D yellow fever vaccine. The chain couples TRBV5-8 to TRBJ2-5; D gene ambiguous. This sample comprised PBMCs, obtained 5 days after the yellow fever booster vaccination. The DNA for the CDR3 is TGTGCCAGCAGCCGACACCTGGGGGAGACCCAGTACTTC. This sequence encodes CASSRHLGETQYF.